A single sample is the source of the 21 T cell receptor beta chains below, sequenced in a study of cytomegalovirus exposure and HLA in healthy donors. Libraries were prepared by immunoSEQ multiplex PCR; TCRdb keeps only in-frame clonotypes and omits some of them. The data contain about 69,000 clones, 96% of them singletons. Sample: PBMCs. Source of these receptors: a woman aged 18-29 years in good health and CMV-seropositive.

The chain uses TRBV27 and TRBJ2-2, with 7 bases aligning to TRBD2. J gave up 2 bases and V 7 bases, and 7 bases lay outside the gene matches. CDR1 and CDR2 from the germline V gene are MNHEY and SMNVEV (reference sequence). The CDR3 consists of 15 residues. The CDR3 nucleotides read TGTGCCAGCAAGCGGGACCGACTAAACACCGGGGAGCTGTTTTTT. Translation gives CASKRDRLNTGELFF.

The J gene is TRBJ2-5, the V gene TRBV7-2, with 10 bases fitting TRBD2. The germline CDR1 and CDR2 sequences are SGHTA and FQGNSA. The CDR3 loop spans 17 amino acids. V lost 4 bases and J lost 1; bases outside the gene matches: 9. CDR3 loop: CASSSNGAGGIQETQYF. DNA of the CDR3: TGTGCCAGCAGCTCTAACGGAGCGGGAGGGATCCAAGAGACCCAGTACTTC.

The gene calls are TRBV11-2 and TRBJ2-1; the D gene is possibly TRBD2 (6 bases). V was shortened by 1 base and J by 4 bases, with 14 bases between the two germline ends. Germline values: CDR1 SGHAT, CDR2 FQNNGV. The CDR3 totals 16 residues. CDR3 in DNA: TGTGCCAGCAGCTTAGGTGCGAAGGGAGGATACAATGAGCAGTTCTTC. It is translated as CASSLGAKGGYNEQFF. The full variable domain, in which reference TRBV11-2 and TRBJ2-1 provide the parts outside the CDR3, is EAGVAQSPRYKIIEKRQSVAFWCNPISGHATLYWYQQILGQGPKLLIQFQNNGVVDDSQLPKDRFSAERLKGVDSTLKIQPAKLEDSAVYLCASSLGAKGGYNEQFFGPGTRLTVL.

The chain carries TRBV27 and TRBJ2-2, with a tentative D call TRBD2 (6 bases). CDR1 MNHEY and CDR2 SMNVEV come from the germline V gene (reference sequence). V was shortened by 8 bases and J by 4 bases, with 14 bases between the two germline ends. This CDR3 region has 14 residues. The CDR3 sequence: CASGRGVGTGELFF. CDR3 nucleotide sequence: TGTGCCAGCGGGCGGGGTGTAGGCACCGGGGAGCTGTTTTTT.

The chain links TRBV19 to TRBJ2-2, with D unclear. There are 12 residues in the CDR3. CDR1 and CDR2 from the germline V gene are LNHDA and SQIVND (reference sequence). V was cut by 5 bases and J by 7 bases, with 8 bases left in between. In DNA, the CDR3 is TGTGCCAGTAGTTACATGTTCGGGGAGCTGTTTTTT. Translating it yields CASSYMFGELFF.

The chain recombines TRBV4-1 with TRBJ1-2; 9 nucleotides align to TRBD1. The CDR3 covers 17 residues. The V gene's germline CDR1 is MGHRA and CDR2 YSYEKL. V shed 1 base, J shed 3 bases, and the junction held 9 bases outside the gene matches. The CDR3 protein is CASSQVGPDRGHYGYTF. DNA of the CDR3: TGCGCCAGCAGCCAAGTTGGGCCGGACAGGGGCCACTATGGCTACACCTTC.

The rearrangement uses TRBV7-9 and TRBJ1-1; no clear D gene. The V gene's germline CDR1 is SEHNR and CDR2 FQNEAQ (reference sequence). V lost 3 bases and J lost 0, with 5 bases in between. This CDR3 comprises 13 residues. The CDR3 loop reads CASSFRMNTEAFF. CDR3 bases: TGTGCCAGCAGCTTTAGAATGAACACTGAAGCTTTCTTT.

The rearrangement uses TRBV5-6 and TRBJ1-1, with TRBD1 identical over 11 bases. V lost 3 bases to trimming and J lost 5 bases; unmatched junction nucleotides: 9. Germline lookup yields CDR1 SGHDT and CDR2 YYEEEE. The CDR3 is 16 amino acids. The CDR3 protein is CASSWVGTGGGTEAFF. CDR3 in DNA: TGTGCCAGCAGCTGGGTCGGGACAGGGGGTGGTACTGAAGCTTTCTTT.

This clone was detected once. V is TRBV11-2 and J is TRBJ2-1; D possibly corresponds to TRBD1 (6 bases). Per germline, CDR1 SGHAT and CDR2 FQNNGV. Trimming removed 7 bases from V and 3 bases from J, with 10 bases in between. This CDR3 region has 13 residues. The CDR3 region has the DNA TGTGCCAGCACCAAGGACAGCTACAATGAGCAGTTCTTC. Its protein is CASTKDSYNEQFF.

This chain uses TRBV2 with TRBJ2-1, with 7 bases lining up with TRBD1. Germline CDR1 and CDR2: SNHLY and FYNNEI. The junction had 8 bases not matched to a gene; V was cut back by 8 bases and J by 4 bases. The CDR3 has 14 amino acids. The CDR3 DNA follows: TGTGCCAGCGCTCCGGGACAGACTTACAATGAGCAGTTCTTC. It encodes CASAPGQTYNEQFF.

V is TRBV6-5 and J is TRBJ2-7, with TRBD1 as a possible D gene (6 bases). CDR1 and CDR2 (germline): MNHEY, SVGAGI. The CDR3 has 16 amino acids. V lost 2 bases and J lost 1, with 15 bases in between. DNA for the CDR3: TGTGCCAGCAGTTACGCGCTCGGACAGCCTTCCTACGAGCAGTACTTC. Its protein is CASSYALGQPSYEQYF.

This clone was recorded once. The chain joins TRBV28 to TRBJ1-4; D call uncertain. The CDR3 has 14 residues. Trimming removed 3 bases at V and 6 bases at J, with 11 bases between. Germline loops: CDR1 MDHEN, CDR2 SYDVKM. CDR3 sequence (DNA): TGTGCCAGCAGTTTTGAGGTACCTTATGAAAAACTGTTTTTT. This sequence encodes CASSFEVPYEKLFF.

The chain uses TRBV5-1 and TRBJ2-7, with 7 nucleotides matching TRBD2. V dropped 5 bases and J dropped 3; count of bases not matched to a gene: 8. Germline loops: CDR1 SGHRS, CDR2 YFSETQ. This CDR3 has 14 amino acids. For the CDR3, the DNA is TGCGCCAGCAGGAAGGGAGGGGAGGGCTACGAGCAGTACTTC. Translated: CASRKGGEGYEQYF.

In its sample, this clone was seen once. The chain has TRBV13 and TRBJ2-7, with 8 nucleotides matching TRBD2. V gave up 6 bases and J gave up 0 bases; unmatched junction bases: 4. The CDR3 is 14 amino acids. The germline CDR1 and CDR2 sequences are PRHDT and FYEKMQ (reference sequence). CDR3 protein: CASRLAESSYEQYF. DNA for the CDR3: TGTGCCAGCAGACTAGCGGAGAGCTCCTACGAGCAGTACTTC.

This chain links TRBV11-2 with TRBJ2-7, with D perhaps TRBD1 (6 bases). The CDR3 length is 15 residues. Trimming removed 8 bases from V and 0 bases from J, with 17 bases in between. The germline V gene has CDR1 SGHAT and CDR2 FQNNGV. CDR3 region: CASGLLDSISYEQYF. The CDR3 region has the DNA TGTGCCAGCGGATTACTGGACAGTATCTCCTACGAGCAGTACTTC.

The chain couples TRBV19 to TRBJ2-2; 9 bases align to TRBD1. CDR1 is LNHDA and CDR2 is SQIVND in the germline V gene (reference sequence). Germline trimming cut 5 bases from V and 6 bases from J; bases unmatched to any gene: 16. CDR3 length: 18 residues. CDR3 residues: CASSSPARGQGFAGELFF. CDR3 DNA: TGTGCCAGTAGTTCCCCGGCGAGGGGACAGGGCTTCGCCGGGGAGCTGTTTTTT.

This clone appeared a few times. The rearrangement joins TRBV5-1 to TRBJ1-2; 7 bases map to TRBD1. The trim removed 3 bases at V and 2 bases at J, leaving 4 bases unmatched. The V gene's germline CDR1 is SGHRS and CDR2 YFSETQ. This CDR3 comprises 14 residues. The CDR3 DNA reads TGCGCCAGCAGCTCTAAACAGGGGAACTATGGCTACACCTTC. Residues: CASSSKQGNYGYTF.

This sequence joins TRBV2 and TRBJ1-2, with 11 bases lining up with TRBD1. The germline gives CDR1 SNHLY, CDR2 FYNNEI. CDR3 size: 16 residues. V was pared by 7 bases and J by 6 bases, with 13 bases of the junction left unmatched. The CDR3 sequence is CASIEVPRDRGDGYTF. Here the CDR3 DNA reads TGTGCCAGCATTGAGGTTCCCCGGGACAGGGGGGATGGCTACACCTTC.

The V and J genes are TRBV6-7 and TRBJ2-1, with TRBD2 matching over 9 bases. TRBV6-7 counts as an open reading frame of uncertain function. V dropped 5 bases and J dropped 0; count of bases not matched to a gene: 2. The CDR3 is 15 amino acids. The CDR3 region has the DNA TGTGCCAGCAGTCGACTAGCGGACTCCTACAATGAGCAGTTCTTC. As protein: CASSRLADSYNEQFF.

In nucleotides, the CDR3 is TGCGCCAGCAGCATGGCGGGTAATCAGCCCCAGCATTTT. Translated: CASSMAGNQPQHF. The J gene is TRBJ1-5, the V gene TRBV5-1, with no clear D. V was clipped by 4 bases and J by 4 bases, with 9 bases between them. The CDR3 has 13 amino acids. Germline V gene lookup returns CDR1 SGHRS and CDR2 YFSETQ.

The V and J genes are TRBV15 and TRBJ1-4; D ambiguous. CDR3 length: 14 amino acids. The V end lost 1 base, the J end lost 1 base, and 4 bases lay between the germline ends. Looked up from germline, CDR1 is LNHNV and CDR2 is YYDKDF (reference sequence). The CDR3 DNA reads TGTGCCACCAGCAGAGCCGGAACTAATGAAAAACTGTTTTTT. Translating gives CATSRAGTNEKLFF.